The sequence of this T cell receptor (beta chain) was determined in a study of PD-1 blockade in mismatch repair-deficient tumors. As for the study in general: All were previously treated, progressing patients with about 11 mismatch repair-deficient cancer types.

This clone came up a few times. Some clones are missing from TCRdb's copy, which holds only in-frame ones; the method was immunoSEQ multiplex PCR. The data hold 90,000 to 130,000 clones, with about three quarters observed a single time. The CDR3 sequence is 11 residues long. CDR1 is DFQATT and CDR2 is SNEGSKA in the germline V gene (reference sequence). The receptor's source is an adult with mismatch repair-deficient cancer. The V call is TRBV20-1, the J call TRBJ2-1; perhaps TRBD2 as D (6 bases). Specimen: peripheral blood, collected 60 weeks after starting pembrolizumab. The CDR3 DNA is TGCAGCGTCGGGAGCCTTAATGAGCAGTTCTTC. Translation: CSVGSLNEQFF.